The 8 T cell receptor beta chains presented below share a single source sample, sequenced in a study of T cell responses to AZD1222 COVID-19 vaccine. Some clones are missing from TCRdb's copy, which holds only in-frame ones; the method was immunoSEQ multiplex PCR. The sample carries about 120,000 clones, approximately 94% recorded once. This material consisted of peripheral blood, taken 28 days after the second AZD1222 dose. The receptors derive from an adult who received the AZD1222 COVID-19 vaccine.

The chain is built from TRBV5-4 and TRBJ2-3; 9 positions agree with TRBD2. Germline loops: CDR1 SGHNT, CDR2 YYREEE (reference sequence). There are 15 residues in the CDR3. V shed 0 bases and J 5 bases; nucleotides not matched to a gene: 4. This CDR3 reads CASSLVARGGDTQYF. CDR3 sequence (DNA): TGTGCCAGCAGCTTGGTTGCGCGGGGGGGAGATACGCAGTATTTT.

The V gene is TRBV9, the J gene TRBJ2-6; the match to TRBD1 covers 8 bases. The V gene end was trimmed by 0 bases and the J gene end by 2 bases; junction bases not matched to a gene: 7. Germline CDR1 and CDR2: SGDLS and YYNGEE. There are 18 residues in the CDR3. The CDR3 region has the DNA TGTGCCAGCAGCGTAGAGCCAGGGGGCGCTCCTGGGGCCAACGTCCTGACTTTC. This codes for CASSVEPGGAPGANVLTF.

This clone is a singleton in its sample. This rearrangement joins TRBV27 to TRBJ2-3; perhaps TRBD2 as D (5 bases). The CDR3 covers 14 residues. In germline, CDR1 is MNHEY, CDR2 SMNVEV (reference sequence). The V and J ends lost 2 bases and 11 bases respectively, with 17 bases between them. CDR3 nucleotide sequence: TGTGCCAGCAGTTTAACATTCAAGGACGGAGGGCAGTATTTT. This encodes CASSLTFKDGGQYF.

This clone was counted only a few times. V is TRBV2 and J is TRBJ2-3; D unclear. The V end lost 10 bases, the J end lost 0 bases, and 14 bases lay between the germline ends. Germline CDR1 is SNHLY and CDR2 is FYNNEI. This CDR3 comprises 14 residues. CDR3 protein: CATMSGVSTDTQYF. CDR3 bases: TGTGCCACCATGAGTGGGGTAAGCACAGATACGCAGTATTTT.

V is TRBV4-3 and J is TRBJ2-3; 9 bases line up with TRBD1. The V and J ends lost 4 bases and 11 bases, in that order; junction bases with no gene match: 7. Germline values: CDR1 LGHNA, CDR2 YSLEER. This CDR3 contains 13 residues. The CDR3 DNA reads TGCGCCAGCAGCCCTGGGACAGGGATAGGGCAGTATTTT. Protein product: CASSPGTGIGQYF.

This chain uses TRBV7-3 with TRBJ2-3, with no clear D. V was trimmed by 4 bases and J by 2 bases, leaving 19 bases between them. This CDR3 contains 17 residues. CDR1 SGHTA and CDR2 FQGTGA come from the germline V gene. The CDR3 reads CASSSPDSFWVTDTQYF. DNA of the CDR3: TGTGCCAGCAGCTCCCCCGACTCGTTCTGGGTCACAGATACGCAGTATTTT.

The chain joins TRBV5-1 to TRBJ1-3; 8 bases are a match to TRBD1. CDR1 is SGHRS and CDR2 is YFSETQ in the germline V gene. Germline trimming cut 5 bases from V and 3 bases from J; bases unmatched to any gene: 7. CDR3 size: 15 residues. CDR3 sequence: CASSLAGGRGNTIYF. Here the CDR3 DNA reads TGCGCCAGCAGTTTAGCAGGGGGCCGTGGAAACACCATATATTTT. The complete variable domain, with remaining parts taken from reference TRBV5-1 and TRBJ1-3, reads KAGVTQTPRYLIKTRGQQVTLSCSPISGHRSVSWYQQTPGQGLQFLFEYFSETQRNKGNFPGRFSGRQFSNSRSEMNVSTLELGDSALYLCASSLAGGRGNTIYFGEGSWLTVV.

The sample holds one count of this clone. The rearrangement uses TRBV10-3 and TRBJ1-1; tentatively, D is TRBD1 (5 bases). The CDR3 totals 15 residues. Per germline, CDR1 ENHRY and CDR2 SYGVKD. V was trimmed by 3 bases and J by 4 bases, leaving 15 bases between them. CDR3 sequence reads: CAISDGHHGGTEAFF. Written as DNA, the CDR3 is TGTGCCATCAGTGACGGGCACCATGGGGGCACTGAAGCTTTCTTT.